Here is one T cell receptor beta chain with its context. These data originate in a study of blood T cell repertoires in COVID-19. Profiling relied on immunoSEQ multiplex PCR, and the TCRdb table lists in-frame clones only, not all of them. Among about 240,000 clones listed, approximately 83% were seen once. CDR1 SEHNR and CDR2 FQNEAQ come from the germline V gene (reference sequence). CDR3 size: 14 residues. V lost 5 bases to trimming and J lost 5 bases, with 13 bases between them. The receptor comes from a woman in her thirties who had recovered from COVID-19. Sequencing was performed on peripheral blood. The chain employs TRBV7-9 and TRBJ2-1, with a tentative D call TRBD1 (6 bases). CDR3 sequence: CASSALPGDNEQFF. The CDR3 region has the DNA TGTGCCAGCAGCGCACTCCCAGGGGACAATGAGCAGTTCTTC.